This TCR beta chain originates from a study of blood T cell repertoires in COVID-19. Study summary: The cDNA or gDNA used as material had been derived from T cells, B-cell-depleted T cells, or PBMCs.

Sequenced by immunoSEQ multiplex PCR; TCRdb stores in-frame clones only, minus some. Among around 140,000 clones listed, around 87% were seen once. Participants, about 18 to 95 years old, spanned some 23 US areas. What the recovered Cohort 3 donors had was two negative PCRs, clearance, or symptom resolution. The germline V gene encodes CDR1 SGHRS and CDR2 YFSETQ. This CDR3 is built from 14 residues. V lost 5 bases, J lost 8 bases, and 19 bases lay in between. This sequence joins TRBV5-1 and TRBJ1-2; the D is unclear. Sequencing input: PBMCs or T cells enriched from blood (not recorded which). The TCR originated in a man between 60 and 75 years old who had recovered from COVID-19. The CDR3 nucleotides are TGCGCCAGCAGTGTAAAGGGTGGAGGTCAGGGCTACACCTTC. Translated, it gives CASSVKGGGQGYTF.